A selection of T cell receptor beta chains follows, all from one sample in a study of shared clonotypes between healthy human individuals. Repertoires were generated with immunoSEQ multiplex PCR, while TCRdb's copy carries only in-frame clones and drops some. The sample contains 150,000 to 200,000 clones, roughly 70% of which appear only once. The sequencing sample was made of memory CD4+ T cells sorted from blood. Receptors originate from a man under 40 in good health. Both conserved end residues are part of each CDR3. A D gene is named only where the DNA matches it firmly. The listing skips clone size in some rows; elsewhere it reads once, few, many or a size class.

>NA|TRBJ1-1|TRBV7-2|NA
CASSLGRAFF
TGTGCCAGCAGCTTGGGGAGAGCTTTCTTT
>TRBD1|TRBJ2-2|TRBV5-1|NA
CASKETGYTGELFF
TGCGCCAGCAAGGAGACAGGGTACACCGGGGAGCTGTTTTTT
>TRBD1|TRBJ2-6|TRBV5-1|NA
CASSLWTGLSSGANVLTF
TGCGCCAGCAGCCTTTGGACAGGGCTGAGCTCTGGGGCCAACGTCCTGACTTTC
>TRBD2|TRBJ2-2|TRBV9|NA
CASSAQTSALFTGELFF
TGTGCCAGCAGCGCCCAAACTAGCGCCCTATTCACCGGGGAGCTGTTTTTT
>NA|TRBJ2-1|TRBV29-1|NA
CSAAIIDEQFF
TGCAGCGCCGCGATTATCGATGAGCAGTTCTTC
>TRBD1|TRBJ2-3|TRBV18|NA
CASSRRDRSTDTQYF
TGTGCCAGCTCACGTCGGGACAGAAGCACAGATACGCAGTATTTT
>TRBD2|TRBJ2-3|TRBV5-4|NA
CVSSRRLAASTDTQYF
TGTGTCAGCAGCCGGCGACTAGCGGCTAGCACAGATACGCAGTATTTT
>NA|TRBJ2-5|TRBV6-1|NA
CASSASVGKETQYF
TGTGCCAGCAGTGCGTCAGTGGGCAAAGAGACCCAGTACTTC
>TRBD2|TRBJ2-7|TRBV5-1|NA
CASSSSLAGVGEQYF
TGCGCCAGCAGTTCCTCTCTAGCGGGGGTTGGGGAGCAGTACTTC
>TRBD2|TRBJ2-1|TRBV15|NA
CATSRELAGVGEQFF
TGTGCCACCAGCAGAGAACTAGCGGGGGTCGGTGAGCAGTTCTTC
>NA|TRBJ1-1|TRBV19|NA
CASSTTWEAFF
TGTGCCAGTAGTACAACCTGGGAGGCTTTCTTT
>TRBD2|TRBJ2-1|TRBV5-5|NA
CASSSRTSGGTYNEQFF
TGTGCCAGCAGCTCCCGGACTAGCGGGGGTACCTACAATGAGCAGTTCTTC
>NA|TRBJ2-7|TRBV7-8|NA
CASSLEGEYYEQYF
TGTGCCAGCAGCTTGGAGGGGGAGTACTACGAGCAGTACTTC
>TRBD2|TRBJ2-7|TRBV10-3|many
CAIRVSGRYYEQYF
TGTGCCATCAGAGTTAGCGGGAGATATTACGAGCAGTACTTC
>TRBD1|TRBJ2-7|TRBV29-1|NA
CSVGQGARRSTGEQYF
TGCAGCGTTGGGCAGGGGGCACGGCGGTCAACGGGGGAGCAGTACTTC
>TRBD1|TRBJ2-3|TRBV27|NA
CASSLIQGVAGDTQYF
TGTGCCAGCAGTTTAATCCAGGGGGTGGCGGGAGATACGCAGTATTTT
>NA|TRBJ1-4|TRBV28|NA
CASSLVTGLSEKLFF
TGTGCCAGCAGTTTAGTAACAGGGCTTTCTGAAAAACTGTTTTTT
>NA|TRBJ1-2|TRBV5-1|NA
CASSSDNLLTYGYTF
TGCGCCAGCAGCTCCGACAACTTACTCACGTATGGCTACACCTTC
>NA|TRBJ1-1|TRBV5-4|NA
CASSAGGEPHRAFF
TGTGCCAGCAGCGCAGGAGGGGAACCTCATCGGGCTTTCTTT
>NA|TRBJ2-3|TRBV28|NA
CASSLQGIDTQYF
TGTGCCAGCAGTTTACAGGGGATAGATACGCAGTATTTT
>TRBD2|TRBJ2-3|TRBV5-5|few
CASSLGLAGEYTQYF
TGTGCCAGCAGCTTAGGACTAGCGGGAGAATATACGCAGTATTTT
>NA|TRBJ2-7|TRBV7-2|NA
CASSLVGGDEQYF
TGTGCCAGCAGCTTAGTCGGGGGAGACGAGCAGTACTTC
>TRBD2|TRBJ2-5|TRBV18|NA
CASSLQTSGRQETQYF
TGTGCCAGCTCATTACAGACTAGCGGGCGCCAAGAGACCCAGTACTTC
>NA|TRBJ2-7|TRBV12-5|NA
CASGLVPGISYEQYF
TGTGCTAGTGGTTTGGTACCCGGCATCTCCTACGAGCAGTACTTC
>NA|TRBJ2-1|TRBV11-2|NA
CASSFPPEVAQQFF
TGTGCCAGCAGCTTTCCCCCAGAGGTAGCACAGCAGTTCTTC